A single sample is the source of the 20 T cell receptor beta chains below, sequenced in a study of memory CD4+ T cells and cytomegalovirus serostatus. The sort gate was single viable CD3+CD4+CD8-CD45RO+ cells for memory CD4+ T cells. Sequencing was performed with immunoSEQ multiplex PCR; in TCRdb, only in-frame clones are kept and a portion is missing. The data contain approximately 56,000 clones, 82% of them seen just once; the ten biggest clones take up 0.4%. Specimen: memory CD4+ T cells from blood. Receptors were obtained from an adult in good health and CMV-seronegative.

The genes are TRBV2 and TRBJ1-3; no definite D call. Trimming removed 1 base at V and 0 bases at J, with 7 bases between. Germline V gene sequence: CDR1 SNHLY, CDR2 FYNNEI. The CDR3 runs 15 residues. CDR3 in amino acids: CASSEGRVSGNTIYF. CDR3 coding DNA: TGTGCCAGCAGTGAAGGAAGGGTCTCTGGAAACACCATATATTTT.

This clone was seen only once. The chain employs TRBV7-2 and TRBJ1-5; TRBD1 aligns across 7 bases. Germline-derived CDR1 and CDR2 are SGHTA and FQGNSA. CDR3 length: 13 residues. V dropped 5 bases and J dropped 13; count of bases not matched to a gene: 11. CDR3 protein: CASSPTDRVAQHF. The DNA for the CDR3 is TGTGCCAGCAGCCCAACTGACAGGGTTGCTCAGCATTTT.

The chain couples TRBV10-3 to TRBJ2-6; 11 bases agree with TRBD1. Germline lookup yields CDR1 ENHRY and CDR2 SYGVKD. The CDR3 totals 17 residues. The ends lost 9 bases at V and 1 base at J; junction bases unmatched: 8. The CDR3 spells CAISPGTGGSGANVLTF. CDR3 nucleotide sequence: TGTGCCATTTCTCCCGGGACAGGGGGGTCTGGGGCCAACGTCCTGACTTTC.

This chain joins TRBV4-1 and TRBJ1-3; 7 bases match TRBD1. CDR1 is MGHRA and CDR2 is YSYEKL in the germline V gene. The CDR3 loop spans 15 amino acids. V shed 1 base, J shed 1 base, and the junction held 1 base outside the gene matches. CDR3 residues: CASSQGTGSGNTIYF. Here the CDR3 DNA reads TGCGCCAGCAGCCAAGGGACAGGTTCTGGAAACACCATATATTTT.

This chain joins TRBV5-1 and TRBJ2-3, with 10 bases aligning to TRBD2. This CDR3 region has 14 residues. With 4 bases clipped from V and 5 bases from J, the junction kept 4 bases outside the gene matches. Germline V lookup: CDR1 SGHRS, CDR2 YFSETQ. The CDR3 region is CASSDGTSVDTQYF. The CDR3 nucleotides read TGCGCCAGCAGCGACGGGACTAGCGTAGATACGCAGTATTTT.

The chain links TRBV5-6 to TRBJ2-5; possibly TRBD2 for D (5 bases). The germline V and J ends were trimmed by 2 bases and 2 bases, with 7 bases remaining between them. Germline V CDR1 and CDR2: SGHDT, YYEEEE. The CDR3 length is 13 residues. The CDR3 protein is CASSFGGQETQYF. The CDR3 DNA reads as TGTGCCAGCAGCTTCGGAGGACAAGAGACCCAGTACTTC.

The chain uses TRBV4-3 and TRBJ2-3; D may match TRBD1 or TRBD2 (6 bases each). Germline V gene data show CDR1 as LGHNA and CDR2 as YSLEER. V was clipped by 1 base and J by 3 bases, with 8 bases between them. CDR3 length: 14 residues. CDR3 nucleotides: TGCGCCAGCAGCCAAGGGGGGGCAACAGATACGCAGTATTTT. Translating it yields CASSQGGATDTQYF.

V usage is TRBV5-1 and J usage is TRBJ2-3; D is perhaps TRBD1 (7 bases). The V gene lost 0 bases and the J gene lost 6 bases, with 14 bases spanning the gap. Germline CDR1 SGHRS, CDR2 YFSETQ. The CDR3 is 15 residues long. The CDR3 sequence: CASSLALQGGDTQYF. CDR3 DNA: TGCGCCAGCAGCTTGGCCCTTCAGGGGGGTGATACGCAGTATTTT.

The V call is TRBV28, the J call TRBJ1-4, with a possible D match to TRBD1 (6 bases). Per the germline V gene, CDR1 is MDHEN and CDR2 is SYDVKM. The V and J ends lost 3 bases and 6 bases respectively, with 17 bases between them. The CDR3 has 16 residues. CDR3 nucleotides: TGTGCCAGCAGTTTGTTTCCGGCAGGGGAAGATGAAAAACTGTTTTTT. This translates into CASSLFPAGEDEKLFF.

The V gene is TRBV28, the J gene TRBJ1-1, with 9 bases lining up with TRBD1. This CDR3 comprises 15 residues. Germline loops: CDR1 MDHEN, CDR2 SYDVKM. J lost 4 bases, V lost 4 bases, and 7 bases had no gene match. The CDR3, as DNA: TGTGCCAGCAGTTCCAACAGGGGGCGAAGCACTGAAGCTTTCTTT. This gives the protein CASSSNRGRSTEAFF. Full variable domain (missing parts from reference TRBV28 and TRBJ1-1): DVKVTQSSRYLVKRTGEKVFLECVQDMDHENMFWYRQDPGLGLRLIYFSYDVKMKEKGDIPEGYSVSREKKERFSLILESASTNQTSMYLCASSSNRGRSTEAFFGQGTRLTVV.

The chain uses TRBV11-1 and TRBJ1-1, with D unclear. Per the germline V gene, CDR1 is SGHAT and CDR2 is FQDESV (reference sequence). With 0 bases removed from V and 1 base from J, the gap between germline ends came to 9 bases. The CDR3 is made up of 15 amino acids. This CDR3 reads CASSLAVNRNTEAFF. The DNA of the CDR3 is TGTGCCAGCAGCTTAGCTGTAAATCGGAACACTGAAGCTTTCTTT. Combining the CDR3 with reference TRBV11-1 and TRBJ1-1 gives the whole variable domain EAEVAQSPRYKITEKSQAVAFWCDPISGHATLYWYRQILGQGPELLVQFQDESVVDDSQLPKDRFSAERLKGVDSTLKIQPAELGDSAMYLCASSLAVNRNTEAFFGQGTRLTVV.

This clone was found once. The chain is built from TRBV4-1 and TRBJ2-7, with D perhaps given as TRBD1 or TRBD2 (5 bases each). Germline-derived CDR1 and CDR2 are MGHRA and YSYEKL. CDR3 size: 16 residues. V lost 4 bases to trimming and J lost 2 bases, with 18 bases between them. CDR3 residues: CASSPALGGVPYEQYF. DNA for the CDR3: TGCGCCAGCAGCCCCGCCCTTGGGGGAGTCCCCTACGAGCAGTACTTC.

V is TRBV7-3 and J is TRBJ2-1, with a weak D call TRBD2 (5 bases). The CDR3 has 15 residues. Germline-derived CDR1 and CDR2 are SGHTA and FQGTGA. Trimming pared 5 bases from V and 0 bases from J, leaving 11 bases between. The chain's CDR3 is CASSRSGLSYNEQFF. The CDR3 coding sequence is TGTGCCAGCAGCCGCAGCGGCCTCTCCTACAATGAGCAGTTCTTC.

The chain uses TRBV5-8 and TRBJ2-1; the D gene could be TRBD1 or TRBD2 (5 bases each). Germline V CDR1 and CDR2: SGHTS, YDEGEE. This CDR3 spans 15 amino acids. With 0 bases removed from V and 2 bases from J, the gap between germline ends came to 9 bases. The CDR3 sequence: CASSLGGIAYNEQFF. The CDR3 DNA sequence: TGTGCCAGCAGCTTGGGGGGGATAGCCTACAATGAGCAGTTCTTC.

This chain links TRBV5-1 with TRBJ1-2, with no clear D. Deletions cut 0 bases from V and 7 bases from J, with 10 bases between. The CDR3 consists of 13 residues. The germline V gene encodes CDR1 SGHRS and CDR2 YFSETQ. The CDR3 sequence: CASSLASVAGYTF. The CDR3 coding sequence is TGCGCCAGCAGCTTGGCGTCAGTGGCTGGCTACACCTTC.

The J gene is TRBJ2-7, the V gene TRBV5-4; 7 nucleotides match TRBD1. The CDR3 sequence is 16 residues long. After removal of 0 bases from V and 3 bases from J, the junction contained 9 bases not matched to a gene. Germline values: CDR1 SGHNT, CDR2 YYREEE (reference sequence). The CDR3 region is CASSLGGGKGDYEQYF. The CDR3 nucleotides are TGTGCCAGCAGCTTGGGAGGGGGCAAGGGAGACTACGAGCAGTACTTC.

The chain joins TRBV28 to TRBJ2-1; D remains unclear. Trimming removed 7 bases at V and 13 bases at J, with 17 bases between. CDR1 and CDR2 (germline): MDHEN, SYDVKM. This CDR3 comprises 12 residues. CDR3 residues: CASTDPARRQFF. In DNA, the CDR3 is TGTGCCAGCACTGACCCCGCCAGACGCCAGTTCTTC.

This chain connects TRBV16 to TRBJ1-1; 9 bases agree with TRBD1. The CDR3 has 19 residues. Germline V gives CDR1 KGHSY, CDR2 FQNENV. Unmatched junction bases numbered 16, after V lost 2 bases and J lost 3 bases. CDR3 DNA sequence: TGTGCCAGCAGCCAAAACCCTCCGGGACAGGGTTTTCCGGACACTGAAGCTTTCTTT. It encodes CASSQNPPGQGFPDTEAFF.

This clone turned up a few times. The V call is TRBV10-3, the J call TRBJ1-2, with D uncertain. Germline V gene lookup returns CDR1 ENHRY and CDR2 SYGVKD. The V end was cut by 3 bases, the J end by 6 bases, with 14 bases between. The CDR3 extends over 14 amino acids. This CDR3 reads CAISDLLPINGYTF. Written as DNA, the CDR3 is TGTGCCATCAGTGATCTGTTACCGATAAATGGCTACACCTTC.

The chain links TRBV4-1 to TRBJ1-2, with D possibly TRBD1 on 6 matching bases. V dropped 0 bases and J dropped 2 bases, with 16 bases sitting between them. This CDR3 contains 17 residues. From germline, CDR1 is MGHRA and CDR2 YSYEKL. The CDR3 spells CASSQEWGGGGNYGYTF. CDR3 DNA sequence: TGCGCCAGCAGCCAAGAGTGGGGAGGGGGGGGAAACTATGGCTACACCTTC.